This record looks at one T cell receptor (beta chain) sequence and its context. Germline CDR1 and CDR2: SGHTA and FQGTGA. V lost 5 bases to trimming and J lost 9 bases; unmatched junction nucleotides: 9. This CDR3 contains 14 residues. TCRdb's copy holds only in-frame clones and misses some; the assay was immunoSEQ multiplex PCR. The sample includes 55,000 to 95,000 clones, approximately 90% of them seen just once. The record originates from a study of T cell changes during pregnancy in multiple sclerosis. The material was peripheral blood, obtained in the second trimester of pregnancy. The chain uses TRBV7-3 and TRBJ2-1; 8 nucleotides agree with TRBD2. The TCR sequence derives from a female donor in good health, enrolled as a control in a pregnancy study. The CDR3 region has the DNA TGTGCCAGCAGCGAAAGTGGGACTAGGAGTGAGCAGTTCTTC. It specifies CASSESGTRSEQFF.